This T cell receptor beta chain comes out of a study of T cell repertoires in cytomegalovirus infection. Whole-study context: Peptides in the study included HLA-C-restricted and HLA-B-restricted CMV epitopes. Shared public TCR beta signatures pointed to both CMV infection and a matching HLA type. Study outcomes and limitations: In two of eight donors, the top clonotype was HLA-C-restricted CMV-specific. Adding up the frequency of public TCR beta families identified people who carried CMV plus the relevant HLA.

One entry per CDR3 protein, called by TCRdb with MiXCR from the reads. The repertoire holds about 570,000 distinct CDR3 sequences, with 35% to 50% as singletons. Germline V gene sequence: CDR1 SGHTA, CDR2 FQGNSA. The CDR3 has 15 residues. V shed 0 bases and J 5 bases; nucleotides not matched to a gene: 5. This clonotype was found many times. Antigen: not known. This receptor was taken from a human donor in good health (CMV status not recorded). Some clones in this sample may be carry-over from other donors' samples. The V call is TRBV7-2, the J call TRBJ2-3; 7 bases are a match to TRBD2. This material consisted of cultured PBMCs, taken from culture after CMV antigen stimulation. This CDR3 is CASSLAGGLGDTQYF. CDR3 DNA sequence: TGTGCCAGCAGCTTAGCGGGAGGGCTGGGAGATACGCAGTATTTT.